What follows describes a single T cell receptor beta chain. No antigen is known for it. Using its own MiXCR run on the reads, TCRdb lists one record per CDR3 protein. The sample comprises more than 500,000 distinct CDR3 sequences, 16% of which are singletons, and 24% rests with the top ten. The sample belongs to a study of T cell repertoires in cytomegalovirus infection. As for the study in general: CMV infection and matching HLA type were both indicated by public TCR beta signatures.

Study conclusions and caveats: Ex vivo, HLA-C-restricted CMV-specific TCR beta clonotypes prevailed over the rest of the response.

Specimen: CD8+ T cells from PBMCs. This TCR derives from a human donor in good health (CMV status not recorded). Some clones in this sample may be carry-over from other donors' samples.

This CDR3 is CAWPPAMDNHNEQFF. CDR3 DNA: TGTGCCTGGCCACCCGCCATGGACAACCACAATGAGCAGTTCTTC. J is TRBJ2-1 and V is TRBV30; perhaps TRBD1 as D (5 bases). CDR1 is GTSNPN, CDR2 SVGIG, per germline (reference sequence). V lost 5 bases and J lost 5, with 19 bases in between. The CDR3 has 15 residues.